This T cell receptor (beta chain) was captured in a study of blood T cell repertoires in COVID-19. Across the study: Samples representing acute and convalescent COVID-19 were sourced from the United States, Italy and Spain. T cells, B-cell-depleted T cells, or PBMCs supplied cDNA or gDNA.

Generated by immunoSEQ multiplex PCR, the TCRdb table keeps only in-frame clones and is missing some. The sample lists about 56,000 clones; approximately 89% were seen once. During active infection, Seattle patients enrolled and were then monitored through disease. The CDR3 loop spans 12 amino acids. V lost 0 bases and J lost 2, with 2 bases in between. CDR1 and CDR2 (germline): LGHDT, YNNKEL (reference sequence). The gene calls are TRBV3-1 (or the pseudogene TRBV3-2) and TRBJ2-7; D gene ambiguous. The sample was peripheral blood. The clonotype comes from an older woman with COVID-19, enrolled during active disease. CDR3 sequence (DNA): TGTGCCAGCAGCCAAGACACCTACGAGCAGTACTTC. It encodes CASSQDTYEQYF.